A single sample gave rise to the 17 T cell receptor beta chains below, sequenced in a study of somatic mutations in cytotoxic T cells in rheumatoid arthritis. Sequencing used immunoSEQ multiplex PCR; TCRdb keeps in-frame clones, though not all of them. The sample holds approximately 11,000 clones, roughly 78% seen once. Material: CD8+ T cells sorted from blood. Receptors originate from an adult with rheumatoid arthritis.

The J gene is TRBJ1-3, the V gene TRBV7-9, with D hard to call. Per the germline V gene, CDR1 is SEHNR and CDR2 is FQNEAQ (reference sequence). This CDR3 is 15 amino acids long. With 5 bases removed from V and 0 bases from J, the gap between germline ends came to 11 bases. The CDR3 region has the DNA TGTGCCAGCAGCCAAGAATGGGACTCTGGAAACACCATATATTTT. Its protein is CASSQEWDSGNTIYF.

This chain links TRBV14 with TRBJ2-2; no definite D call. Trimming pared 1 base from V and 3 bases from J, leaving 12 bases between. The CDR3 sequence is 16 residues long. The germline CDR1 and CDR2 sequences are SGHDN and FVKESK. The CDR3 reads CASSQGERPYTGELFF. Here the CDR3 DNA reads TGTGCCAGCAGCCAAGGAGAGAGGCCCTACACCGGGGAGCTGTTTTTT. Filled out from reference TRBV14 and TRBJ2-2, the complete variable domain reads EAGVTQFPSHSVIEKGQTVTLRCDPISGHDNLYWYRRVMGKEIKFLLHFVKESKQDESGMPNNRFLAERTGGTYSTLKVQPAELEDSGVYFCASSQGERPYTGELFFGEGSRLTVL.

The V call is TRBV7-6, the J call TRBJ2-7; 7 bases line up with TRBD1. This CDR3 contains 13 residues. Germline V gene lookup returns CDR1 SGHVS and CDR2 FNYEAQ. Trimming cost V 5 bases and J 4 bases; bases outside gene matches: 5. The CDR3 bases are TGTGCCAGCAGCCCGAGGGGACAGTACGAGCAGTACTTC. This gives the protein CASSPRGQYEQYF.

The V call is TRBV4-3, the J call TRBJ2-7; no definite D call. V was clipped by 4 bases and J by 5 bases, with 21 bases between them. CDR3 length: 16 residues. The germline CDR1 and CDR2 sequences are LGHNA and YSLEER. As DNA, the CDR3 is TGCGCCAGCAGCCCCGCCGCCCCGGGTGTTGTACACGAGCAGTACTTC. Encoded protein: CASSPAAPGVVHEQYF.

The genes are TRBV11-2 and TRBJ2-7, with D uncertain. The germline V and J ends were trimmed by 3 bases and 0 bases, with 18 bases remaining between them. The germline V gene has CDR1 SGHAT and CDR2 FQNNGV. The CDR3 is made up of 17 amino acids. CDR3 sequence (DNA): TGTGCCAGCAGCTTGTTATCCCCCTCGGCAACCTCCTACGAGCAGTACTTC. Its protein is CASSLLSPSATSYEQYF.

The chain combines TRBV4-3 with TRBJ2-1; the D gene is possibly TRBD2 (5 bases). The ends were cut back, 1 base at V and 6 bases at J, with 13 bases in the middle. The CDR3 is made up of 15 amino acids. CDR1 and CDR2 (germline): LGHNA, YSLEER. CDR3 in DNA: TGCGCCAGCAGCCAAGCGGGCGGGTTAGCCAATGAGCAGTTCTTC. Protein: CASSQAGGLANEQFF.

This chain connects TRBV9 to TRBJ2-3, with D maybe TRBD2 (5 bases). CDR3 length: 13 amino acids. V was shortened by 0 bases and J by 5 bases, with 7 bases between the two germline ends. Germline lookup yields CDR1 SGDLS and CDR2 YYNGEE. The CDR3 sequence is CASSVVAGDTQYF. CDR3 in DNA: TGTGCCAGCAGCGTAGTGGCGGGAGATACGCAGTATTTT. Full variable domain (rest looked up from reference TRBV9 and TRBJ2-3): DSGVTQTPKHLITATGQRVTLRCSPRSGDLSVYWYQQSLDQGLQFLIQYYNGEERAKGNILERFSAQQFPDLHSELNLSSLELGDSALYFCASSVVAGDTQYFGPGTRLTVL.

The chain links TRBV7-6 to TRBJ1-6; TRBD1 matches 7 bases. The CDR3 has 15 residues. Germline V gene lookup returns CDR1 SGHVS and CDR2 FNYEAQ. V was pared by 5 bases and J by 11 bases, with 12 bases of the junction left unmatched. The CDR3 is CASSTIPDDRAPLHF. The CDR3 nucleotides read TGTGCCAGCAGCACAATACCTGATGACAGGGCACCCCTCCACTTT. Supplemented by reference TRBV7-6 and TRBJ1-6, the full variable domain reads GAGVSQSPRYKVTKRGQDVALRCDPISGHVSLYWYRQALGQGPEFLTYFNYEAQQDKSGLPNDRFSAERPEGSISTLTIQRTEQRDSAMYRCASSTIPDDRAPLHFGNGTRLTVT.

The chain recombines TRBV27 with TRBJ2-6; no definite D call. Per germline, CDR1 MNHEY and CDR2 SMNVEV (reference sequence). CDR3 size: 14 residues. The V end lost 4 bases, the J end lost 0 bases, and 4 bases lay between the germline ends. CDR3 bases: TGTGCCAGCAGTTGGAACTCTGGGGCCAACGTCCTGACTTTC. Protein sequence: CASSWNSGANVLTF.

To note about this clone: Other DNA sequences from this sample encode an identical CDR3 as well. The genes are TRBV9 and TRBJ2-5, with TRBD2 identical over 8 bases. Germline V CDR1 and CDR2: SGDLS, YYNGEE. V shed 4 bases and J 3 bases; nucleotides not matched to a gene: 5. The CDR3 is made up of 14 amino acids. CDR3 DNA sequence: TGTGCCAGCAGCCCCTTAGCGGGAAAAGAGACCCAGTACTTC. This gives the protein CASSPLAGKETQYF.

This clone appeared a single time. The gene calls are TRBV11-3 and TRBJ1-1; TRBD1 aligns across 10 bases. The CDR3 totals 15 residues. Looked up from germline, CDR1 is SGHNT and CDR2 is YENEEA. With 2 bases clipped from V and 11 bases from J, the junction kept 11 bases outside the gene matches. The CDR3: CASSLRGGTGVYAFF. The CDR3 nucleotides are TGTGCCAGCAGCTTACGGGGCGGGACAGGGGTGTACGCTTTCTTT.

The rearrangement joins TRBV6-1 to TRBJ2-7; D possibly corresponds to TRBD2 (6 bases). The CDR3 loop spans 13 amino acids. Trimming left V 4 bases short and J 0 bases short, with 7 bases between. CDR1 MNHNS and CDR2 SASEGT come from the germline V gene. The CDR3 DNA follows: TGTGCCAGCAGTGCGGGGGACTCCTACGAGCAGTACTTC. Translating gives CASSAGDSYEQYF.

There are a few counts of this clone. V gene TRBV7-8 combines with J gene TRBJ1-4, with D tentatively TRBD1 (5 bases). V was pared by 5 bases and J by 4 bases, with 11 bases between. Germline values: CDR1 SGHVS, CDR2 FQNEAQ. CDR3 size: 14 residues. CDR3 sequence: CASSLTGLNEKLFF. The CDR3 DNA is TGTGCCAGCAGCCTTACAGGACTTAATGAAAAACTGTTTTTT.

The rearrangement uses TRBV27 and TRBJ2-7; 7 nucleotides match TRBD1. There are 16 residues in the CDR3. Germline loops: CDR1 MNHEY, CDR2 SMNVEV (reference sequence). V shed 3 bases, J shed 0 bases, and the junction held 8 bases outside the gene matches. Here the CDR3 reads CASSFSTGVTSYEQYF. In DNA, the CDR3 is TGTGCCAGCAGTTTCTCCACAGGGGTCACCTCCTACGAGCAGTACTTC.

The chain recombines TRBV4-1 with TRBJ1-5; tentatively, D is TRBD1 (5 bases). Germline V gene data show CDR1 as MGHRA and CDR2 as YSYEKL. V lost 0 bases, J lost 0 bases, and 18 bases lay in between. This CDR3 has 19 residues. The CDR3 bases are TGCGCCAGCAGCCAAGATGGGGGGGTAGGTCTCTATAGCAATCAGCCCCAGCATTTT. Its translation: CASSQDGGVGLYSNQPQHF.

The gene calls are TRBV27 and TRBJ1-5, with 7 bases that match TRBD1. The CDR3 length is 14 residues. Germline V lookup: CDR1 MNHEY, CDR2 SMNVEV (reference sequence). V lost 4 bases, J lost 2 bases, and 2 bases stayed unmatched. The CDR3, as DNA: TGTGCCAGCAGTTCTGGACAGGGCAATCAGCCCCAGCATTTT. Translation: CASSSGQGNQPQHF.

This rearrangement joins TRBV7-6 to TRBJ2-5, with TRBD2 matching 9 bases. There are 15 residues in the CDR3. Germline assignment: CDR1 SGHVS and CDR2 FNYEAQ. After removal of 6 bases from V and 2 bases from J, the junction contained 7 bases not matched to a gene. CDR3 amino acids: CASRDSGRGQETQYF. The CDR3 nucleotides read TGTGCCAGCAGAGATAGCGGGAGAGGACAAGAGACCCAGTACTTC.